In its sample, the clone carrying this T cell receptor (beta chain) was seen many times. The antigen is not known. The germline V gene has CDR1 LGHDT and CDR2 YNNKEL (reference sequence). V lost 4 bases and J 0 bases, leaving 16 bases between the germline ends. This CDR3 has 18 amino acids. The data are from a study of Graves' ophthalmopathy and Graves' hyperthyroidism. RNA transcripts provided the template for amplifying TCR beta CDR3 regions. Second-round multiplex PCR came after first-round RT-PCR with HTBI primers. Via MiXCR, TCRdb re-called the multiplex PCR reads, giving one row per CDR3 protein. The sample comprises about 220,000 distinct CDR3 sequences, approximately 21% of which are singletons, and roughly 44% rests with the top ten. Overall study results and limits: The 13-signature model separated ophthalmopathy from stable hyperthyroidism at around 90% sensitivity and around 81% specificity. With a specificity of around 77% and a sensitivity of 60% to 71%, the model predicted ophthalmopathy progression. Most thyroid clonotypes expanded beyond 0.001 frequency were also found in blood.

Input material: peripheral blood. The chain carries TRBV3-1 and TRBJ2-6; D possibly corresponds to TRBD1 (6 bases). This TCR came from a woman between 50 and 59 years old with Graves' ophthalmopathy. DNA of the CDR3: TGTGCCAGCAGCCCTTGGACAGCCGCAGGCTCTGGGGCCAACGTCCTGACTTTC. Translation gives CASSPWTAAGSGANVLTF.